This T cell receptor (beta chain) was documented in a study of Graves' ophthalmopathy and Graves' hyperthyroidism. This clonotype was observed many times. No antigen is known for it. Findings and limits, study-wide: Sensitivity of around 67% and specificity of approximately 76% were achieved by the model that predicted ophthalmopathy progression.

RNA transcripts were the template, and TCR beta CDR3 regions were amplified from them. An initial RT-PCR round employing HTBI primers preceded a second-round multiplex PCR. TCRdb reprocessed the multiplex PCR reads with MiXCR, giving one entry per CDR3 protein. The sample lists a few hundred thousand distinct CDR3 sequences; about 18% were seen once. V lost 2 bases to trimming and J lost 1 base, with 8 bases between them. CDR1 is MDHEN and CDR2 is SYDVKM in the germline V gene. The CDR3 loop spans 15 amino acids. The authors defined stable hyperthyroidism as no ophthalmopathy within 18 months of follow-up. Patients were left out if they had other autoimmune diseases, uncontrolled infections, pregnancy or lactation.

Sequencing used peripheral blood. The sequence was obtained from an adult woman with stable Graves' hyperthyroidism. The chain combines TRBV28 with TRBJ2-2; perhaps TRBD1 as D (6 bases). The CDR3 region has the DNA TGTGCCAGCAGTTTAATGGGACAGAACACCGGGGAGCTGTTTTTT. It codes for CASSLMGQNTGELFF.